Presented here are 8 T cell receptor beta chains from one specimen sequenced in a study of sequential checkpoint blockade in melanoma. Method: immunoSEQ multiplex PCR; TCRdb's copy keeps in-frame clones and lacks some. This sample yields about 40,000 clones, of which approximately 84% are seen a single time; less than 7% belongs to the top ten. Specified treatment: randomized to nivolumab then ipilimumab (arm A) or the reverse (arm B). Sequenced material: CD8+ T cells sorted from blood (inferred from file names), taken from a patient given nivolumab and ipilimumab in sequence. The receptors were sampled from a human donor with melanoma.

The CDR3 DNA reads as TGTGCCAGCGCCTTGACGGGACAGGGACTTTATGGCTACACCTTC. It translates to CASALTGQGLYGYTF. This chain uses TRBV6-1 with TRBJ1-2; 9 bases fit TRBD1. The germline CDR1 and CDR2 sequences are MNHNS and SASEGT. The CDR3 is 15 amino acids. The ends lost 8 bases at V and 5 bases at J; junction bases unmatched: 12.

The gene calls are TRBV28 and TRBJ2-1; D is uncertain. The CDR3 consists of 15 residues. Germline assignment: CDR1 MDHEN and CDR2 SYDVKM. The V and J ends lost 8 bases and 0 bases respectively, with 14 bases between them. Written as DNA, the CDR3 is TGTGCCAGCCAAGCGTCGGAAAGCTCCTACAATGAGCAGTTCTTC. It codes for CASQASESSYNEQFF.

V usage is TRBV5-4 and J usage is TRBJ2-7, with TRBD2 as a possible D gene (5 bases). The CDR3 spans 14 residues. The V and J ends lost 4 bases and 7 bases respectively, with 18 bases between them. Germline values: CDR1 SGHNT, CDR2 YYREEE (reference sequence). The CDR3 protein is CASSPFGVSEEQYF. The CDR3 DNA reads TGTGCCAGCAGCCCTTTCGGGGTCTCAGAGGAGCAGTACTTC.

V and J are TRBV15 and TRBJ1-5; D not certain. In germline, CDR1 is LNHNV, CDR2 YYDKDF (reference sequence). Trimming shortened V by 0 bases and J by 0 bases, and 6 bases separated the two germline ends. There are 15 residues in the CDR3. CDR3: CATSRDGISNQPQHF. The CDR3 nucleotides read TGTGCCACCAGCAGAGATGGCATTAGCAATCAGCCCCAGCATTTT.

CDR3 sequence (DNA): TGTGCCAGCAGAGGCCTCCCCCGGGGTCACACTGAAGCTTTCTTT. Amino acid sequence: CASRGLPRGHTEAFF. V is TRBV13 and J is TRBJ1-1; D uncertain. The CDR3 totals 15 residues. Germline V gene data show CDR1 as PRHDT and CDR2 as FYEKMQ (reference sequence). The V end was cut by 6 bases, the J end by 3 bases, with 17 bases between.

The chain has TRBV4-1 and TRBJ1-1, with D maybe TRBD1 (5 bases). The CDR3 extends over 17 amino acids. Germline values: CDR1 MGHRA, CDR2 YSYEKL. V was cut by 4 bases and J by 0 bases, with 18 bases left in between. In nucleotides, the CDR3 is TGCGCCAGCAGCCTGCGGGACCGCTCTCACATGAACACTGAAGCTTTCTTT. Amino acids: CASSLRDRSHMNTEAFF.

CDR3 bases: TGTGCCACCAGCGAGGTTTATCAGCCCCAGCATTTT. Translating it yields CATSEVYQPQHF. The chain carries TRBV15 and TRBJ1-5; D is unresolved. Germline V CDR1 and CDR2: LNHNV, YYDKDF (reference sequence). V was cut by 5 bases and J by 5 bases, with 7 bases left in between. This CDR3 is built from 12 residues.

The chain carries TRBV6-1 and TRBJ2-7, with D tentatively TRBD2 (6 bases). V was shortened by 0 bases and J by 3 bases, with 15 bases between the two germline ends. Germline V lookup: CDR1 MNHNS, CDR2 SASEGT. The CDR3 loop spans 16 amino acids. CDR3: CASSEAPGGYYYEQYF. The CDR3, as DNA: TGTGCCAGCAGTGAAGCGCCCGGAGGGTACTACTACGAGCAGTACTTC.